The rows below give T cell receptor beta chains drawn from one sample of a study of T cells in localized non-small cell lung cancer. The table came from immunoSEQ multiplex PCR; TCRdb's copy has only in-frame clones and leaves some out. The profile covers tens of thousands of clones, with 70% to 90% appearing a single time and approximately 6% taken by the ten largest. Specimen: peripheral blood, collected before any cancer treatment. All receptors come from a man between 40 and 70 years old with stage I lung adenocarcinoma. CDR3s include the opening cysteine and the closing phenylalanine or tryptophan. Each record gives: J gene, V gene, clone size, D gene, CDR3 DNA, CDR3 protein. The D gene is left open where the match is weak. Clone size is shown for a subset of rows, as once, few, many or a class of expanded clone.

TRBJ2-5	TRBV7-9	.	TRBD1	TGTGCCAGCAGCTTAGGGACAGGGGTCCTCCAAGAGACCCAGTACTTC	CASSLGTGVLQETQYF
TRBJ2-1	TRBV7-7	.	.	TGTGCTAGCAGCACCGGGACCACCCCCTACAATGAGCAGTTCTTC	CASSTGTTPYNEQFF
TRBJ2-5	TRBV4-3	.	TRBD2	TGCGCCAGCAGCCCAAGCGGGGTGGAACAAGAGACCCAGTACTTC	CASSPSGVEQETQYF
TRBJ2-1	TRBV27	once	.	TGTGCCAGCAGCCTAAAAGTAAGGGTCCGCTCCTACAATGAGCAGTTCTTC	CASSLKVRVRSYNEQFF
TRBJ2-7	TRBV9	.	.	TGTGCCAGCAGCCCAGGGCAGACCTACGAGCAGTACTTC	CASSPGQTYEQYF
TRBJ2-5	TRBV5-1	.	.	TGCGCCAGCAGGAAGGAGGACGGGACACAGACCCAGTACTTC	CASRKEDGTQTQYF
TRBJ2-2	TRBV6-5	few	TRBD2	TGTGCCAGCAGTTACCAATCTAGCGGGAGGGGGGAGCTGTTTTTT	CASSYQSSGRGELFF
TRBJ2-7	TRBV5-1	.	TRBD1	TGCGCCAGCGCCAACGGACAGGGGGGTATGTACGAGCAGTACTTC	CASANGQGGMYEQYF
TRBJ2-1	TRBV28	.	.	TGTGCCAGCAGTTTAGTCCCCTCGGGTGGCAATGAGCAGTTCTTC	CASSLVPSGGNEQFF
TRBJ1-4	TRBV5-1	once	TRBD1	TGCGCCAGCAGCCTGACAGGGAGGACTAATGAAAAACTGTTTTTT	CASSLTGRTNEKLFF
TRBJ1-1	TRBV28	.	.	TGTGCCAGCAACCCTGCTGGGTCCGGGGGAAGGACTGAAGCTTTCTTT	CASNPAGSGGRTEAFF
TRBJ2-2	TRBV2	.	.	TGTGCCAGCAGTGACGTAAGGCGAGGCGGGGAGCTGTTTTTT	CASSDVRRGGELFF
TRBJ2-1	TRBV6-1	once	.	TGTGCCAGCAGTGTTAAGTTTGATGAGCAGTTCTTC	CASSVKFDEQFF
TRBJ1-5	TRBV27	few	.	TGTGCCAGCAGTTTCCCCTCGGACGGGGATAGCAATCAGCCCCAGCATTTT	CASSFPSDGDSNQPQHF
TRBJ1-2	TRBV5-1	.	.	TGCGCCAGCAGCTTGTCGGATTACTATGGCTACACCTTC	CASSLSDYYGYTF
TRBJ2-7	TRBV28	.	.	TGTGCCACCAGCCCAGGGCACTCCTACGAGCAGTACTTC	CATSPGHSYEQYF
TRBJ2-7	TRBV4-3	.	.	TGCGCCAGCAGCCATCGACAGGGAGCGGGCGAGCAGTACTTC	CASSHRQGAGEQYF
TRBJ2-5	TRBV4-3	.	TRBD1	TGCGCCAGCAGCCAAGATTTCCGGACAGGGGAGGAGACCCAGTACTTC	CASSQDFRTGEETQYF
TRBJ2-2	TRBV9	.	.	TGTGCCAGCAGCACCGCCCGCAGGGATAACACCGGGGAGCTGTTTTTT	CASSTARRDNTGELFF
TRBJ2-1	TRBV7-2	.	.	TGTGCCAGCAGCTTAGCAGCGGCCAGCTCCTACAATGAGCAGTTCTTC	CASSLAAASSYNEQFF
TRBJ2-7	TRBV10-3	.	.	TGTGCCATCAGTGAACGTGAGGGACCCCACTACGAGCAGTACTTC	CAISEREGPHYEQYF
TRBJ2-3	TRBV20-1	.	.	TGCAGTGCTTCTCTGCTGGATACGCAGTATTTT	CSASLLDTQYF
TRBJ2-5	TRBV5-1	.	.	TGCGCCAGCAGCTTCTCCTCCACGGGGCAAGAGACCCAGTACTTC	CASSFSSTGQETQYF
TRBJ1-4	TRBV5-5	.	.	TGTGCCAGCAGCTTCGCCGTCACCCGAACTAATGAAAAACTGTTTTTT	CASSFAVTRTNEKLFF
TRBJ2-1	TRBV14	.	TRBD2	TGTGCCAGCAGCCACGGACTAGCGGGAGGGGGCAATGAGCAGTTCTTC	CASSHGLAGGGNEQFF
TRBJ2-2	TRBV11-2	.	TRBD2	TGTGCCAGCAGCTTACACCCTAGCGGGAGCGCCGGGGAGCTGTTTTTT	CASSLHPSGSAGELFF
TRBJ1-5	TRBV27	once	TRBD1	TGTGCCAGCAGTCCAGGACAGGGCAGACAGCCCCAGCATTTT	CASSPGQGRQPQHF
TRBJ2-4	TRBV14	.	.	TGTGCCAGCAGCCAAGAGAGCGTTAGGGACCAAAACATTCAGTACTTC	CASSQESVRDQNIQYF
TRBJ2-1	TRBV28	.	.	TGTGCCACCACCGACTGGAGCTCCTACAATGAGCAGTTCTTC	CATTDWSSYNEQFF
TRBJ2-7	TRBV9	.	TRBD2	TGTGCCAGCAGCGTCGCTAGCGGGCCCACCTACGAGCAGTACTTC	CASSVASGPTYEQYF
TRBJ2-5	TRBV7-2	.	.	TGTGCCAGCAGCTTACCGGGAGATGGGACCCAGTACTTC	CASSLPGDGTQYF
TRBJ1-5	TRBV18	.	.	TGTGCCAGCTCACCCGCCGGGACTCAGGGACTTAATCAGCCCCAGCATTTT	CASSPAGTQGLNQPQHF
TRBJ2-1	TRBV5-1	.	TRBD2	TGCGCCAGCACCCCCGGGGCGGTAGCGGGAGGATACAATGAGCAGTTCTTC	CASTPGAVAGGYNEQFF
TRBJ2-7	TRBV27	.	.	TGTGCCAGCAGTTGGACGGTCAGCTCCTACGAGCAGTACTTC	CASSWTVSSYEQYF
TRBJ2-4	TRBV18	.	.	TGTGCCAGCTCATTACGATCGGACATTCAGTACTTC	CASSLRSDIQYF
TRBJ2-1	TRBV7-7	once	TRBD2	TGTGCTAGCAGCAGGCTTCGGGTTACGGGAGGCTCCTACAATGAGCAGTTCTTC	CASSRLRVTGGSYNEQFF
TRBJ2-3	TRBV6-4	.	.	TGTGCCAGCAGTGACTCAGGGGACTCAGATACGCAGTATTTT	CASSDSGDSDTQYF
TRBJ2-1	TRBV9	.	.	TGTGCCAGCAGCGAGGGCAATGAGCAGTTCTTC	CASSEGNEQFF
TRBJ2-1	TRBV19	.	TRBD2	TGTGCCAGTAGTATAGCTAGCGGGAGCGGTAATGAGCAGTTCTTC	CASSIASGSGNEQFF
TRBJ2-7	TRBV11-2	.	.	TGTGCCAGCAGCTTTGGGCTTAACGAGCAGTACTTC	CASSFGLNEQYF
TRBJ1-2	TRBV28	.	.	TGTGCCAGCAGTCCCCCCGGAAGGACCTATGGCTACACCTTC	CASSPPGRTYGYTF
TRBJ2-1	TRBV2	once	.	TGTGCCAGCAGTGAAGCCGGGGGAAATGAGCAGTTCTTC	CASSEAGGNEQFF
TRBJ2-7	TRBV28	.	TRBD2	TGTGCCAGCAGTTTGCTAGCGGGAGGCCCCTACGAGCAGTACTTC	CASSLLAGGPYEQYF
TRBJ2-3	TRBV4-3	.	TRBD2	TGCGCCAGCAGCCGCTCAGGACTAGCGGGAGGATACGAACGGCAGTATTTT	CASSRSGLAGGYERQYF
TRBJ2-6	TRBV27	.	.	TGTGCCAGCAGTTACGGCGCGGTGGCTGGGGCCAACGTCCTGACTTTC	CASSYGAVAGANVLTF
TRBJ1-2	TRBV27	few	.	TGTGCCAGCCTCCCACGGAGGGGAATTAACTATGGCTACACCTTC	CASLPRRGINYGYTF
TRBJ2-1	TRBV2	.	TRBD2	TGTGCCAGCTTGACCGCGGGGGGTGAGCAGTTCTTC	CASLTAGGEQFF
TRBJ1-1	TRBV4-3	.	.	TGCGCCAGCAGCCAAGAGCGGGGGCCTGGGTTAGCTTTCTTT	CASSQERGPGLAFF
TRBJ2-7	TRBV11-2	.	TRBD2	TGTGCCAGCAGCTTAGACCCAAGCGATGTAGCGGGAGGCCATTTC	CASSLDPSDVAGGHF
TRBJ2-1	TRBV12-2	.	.	TGTGCAAGTCGCGATATCCCGGGACAGGGGTTGTCTAATGAGCAGTTCTTC	CASRDIPGQGLSNEQFF
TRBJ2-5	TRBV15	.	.	TGTGCCACCAGCAGAGAAGCCGGTGAGACCCAGTACTTC	CATSREAGETQYF